The TCR beta chain under discussion was sequenced for a study of blood T cell repertoires in COVID-19. About the research overall: Material from acute and convalescent COVID-19 was sourced from the United States, Italy and Spain. Sample material is recorded as cDNA or gDNA derived from T cells, B-cell-depleted T cells, or PBMCs.

Cohort placement rested on clinical history that participants reported themselves. The CDR3 has 16 residues. Trimming at V came to 1 base and at J to 7 bases, leaving 8 bases not matched to a gene. The germline V gene encodes CDR1 LGHNT and CDR2 FRNRAP. Repertoires were generated with immunoSEQ multiplex PCR, while TCRdb's copy carries only in-frame clones and drops some. The sample consists of fewer than 350,000 clones, approximately 90% of them appearing once. The specimen was PBMCs or T cells enriched from blood (not recorded which). This receptor was identified in a woman in her thirties or forties with acute COVID-19. The genes are TRBV12-5 and TRBJ2-2; 8 bases align to TRBD1. The CDR3 protein is CASGLARGQGSGELFF. The DNA for the CDR3 is TGTGCTAGTGGTTTGGCAAGAGGACAGGGTAGCGGGGAGCTGTTTTTT.